The entry below gives a single T cell receptor beta chain sequence along with its context. What this receptor recognizes is not known. No quality values exist for individual bases; no much larger clone is one base distant. Using the immunoSEQ hsTCRbeta Kit, TCR beta CDR3 regions were sequenced from DNA. Processing in the source paper ran as follows. TCR sequencing data were analysed with the ImmunoSEQ Analyzer. T cell clonality was calculated on productive rearrangements as 1 minus Pielou's evenness. The inverse Simpson index, applied to productive templates, was used to measure T cell diversity. T cell density was defined as TCR beta template counts normalized to usable DNA, with usable DNA estimated by amplification and sequencing of housekeeping genes. TCR metrics were compared across histologic stages using two-sided Kruskal-Wallis tests. The table was pulled from immuneACCESS by TCRdb, which kept in-frame rearrangements only. Such tables lose some clones; where checked, under half of the loss comes from unresolved V genes, and the rest has no known cause. V and J calls plus clone size are reproduced from that table; the DNA served to infer D and trimming. This sample gives thousands of clones in total; approximately 79% of them show up just once. The ten largest clones capture more than 4% of the sample.

Between the mid-2010s and the late 2010s, the patients underwent resection in either Japan or China. The histologic diagnosis of each case was independently confirmed on H&E slides by two lung cancer pathologists. To enrich premalignant or tumor cells for nucleic acid extraction, macro-dissection was performed after pathologic assessment. DNA was isolated from FFPE tissue using the AllPrep DNA/RNA FFPE Kit. These data come from a study of immune evolution from preneoplasia to lung adenocarcinoma (dated by TCRdb to 2020 to 2022). Context from the whole study: No AAH lesions showed HLA loss of heterozygosity, compared with roughly 7% of AIS, 15% of MIA and around a third of ADC lesions. Immune contexture across lung adenocarcinoma precursors and invasive adenocarcinoma was profiled using immune gene expression, TCR sequencing and multiplex immunofluorescence. Resected precursor lesions (AAH, AIS, MIA) and invasive adenocarcinomas were compared with paired morphologically normal lung tissue. Sample size was determined by specimen availability and not by a prior power calculation. Whole exome sequencing and methylation data from the same cohort of nodules were integrated with the immune data. In total, the cohort included 40 to 60 patients with pulmonary nodules, all of whom underwent surgical resection. TCR sequencing data came from 51 patients. According to the study, around 100 samples were used for TCR sequencing. POLYSOLVER was used to infer Class I HLA alleles from exome data, and LOHHLA was used to detect allele-specific HLA loss.

Study-wide findings and limitations: The highest top T cell clone frequencies were observed in normal lung, and a progressive decrease in top T cell clone frequencies appeared to occur from AAH through AIS, MIA and invasive adenocarcinoma. KRAS-mutant nodules showed the highest T cell clonality compared with EGFR-mutant or double wild-type lesions. Clonality was highest in normal lung, while later-stage lesions appeared to show lower clonality but higher T cell density and diversity. Because all patients came from Japan and China, whether the findings apply to Western populations was uncertain. The findings reflected association rather than direct causation, and larger cohorts with long-term follow-up and longitudinal biopsies were considered necessary.

The CDR3 numbers 17 residues from cysteine through phenylalanine. Only the CDR3 DNA stays, 51 bases, in frame from base 1. The germline V end is reduced by 2 bases and the J end by 5 bases; junction bases left unmatched: 7. CDR1 and CDR2, looked up from the germline V gene (reference sequence), are WNHNN and SYGVQD. This chain is built from TRBV10-1 and TRBJ2-5; 14 bases in between match TRBD2. Material: FFPE invasive lung adenocarcinoma tissue. The cell subset or site label for this specimen denotes: frankly invasive lung adenocarcinoma (ADC). The sequence was collected from a person aged 70 to 85 with invasive lung adenocarcinoma. The bases are TGCGCCAGCAGTGAGGCTGGACTAGCGGGAGGCAGGGAGACCCAGTACTTC. The resulting protein is CASSEAGLAGGRETQYF.